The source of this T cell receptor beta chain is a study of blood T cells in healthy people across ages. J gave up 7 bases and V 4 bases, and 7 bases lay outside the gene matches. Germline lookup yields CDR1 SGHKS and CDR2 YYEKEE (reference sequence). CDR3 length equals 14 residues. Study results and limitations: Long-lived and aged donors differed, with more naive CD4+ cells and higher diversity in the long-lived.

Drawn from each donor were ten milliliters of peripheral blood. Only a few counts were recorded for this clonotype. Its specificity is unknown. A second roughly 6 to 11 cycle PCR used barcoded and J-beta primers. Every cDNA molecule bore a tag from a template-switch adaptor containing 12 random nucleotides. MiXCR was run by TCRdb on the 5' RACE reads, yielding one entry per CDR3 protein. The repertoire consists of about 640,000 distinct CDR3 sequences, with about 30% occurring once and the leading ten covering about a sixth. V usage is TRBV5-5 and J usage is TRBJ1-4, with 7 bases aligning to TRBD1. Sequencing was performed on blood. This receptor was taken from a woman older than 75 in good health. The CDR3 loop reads CASSPAGTVEKLFF. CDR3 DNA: TGTGCCAGCAGCCCTGCCGGGACAGTTGAAAAACTGTTTTTT.